Listed here is a single T cell receptor (beta chain). Using immunoSEQ multiplex PCR, the repertoire was profiled, and TCRdb retains in-frame clones only, with some absent. Of tens of thousands of clones in the sample, 95% to 98% are singletons; the top ten hold more than 0.12%. The data were taken from a study of technical replicates of blood from several donors. The TCR was taken from a human donor in good health. The material sequenced was T cells isolated from PBMCs.

CDR3 nucleotides: TGTGCCAGTAGTATAGATTTACAGTCCTATGGCTACACCTTC. Its protein is CASSIDLQSYGYTF. The chain has TRBV19 and TRBJ1-2, with D unclear. The CDR3 spans 14 residues. V shed 0 bases and J shed 4 bases, with 9 bases lying between them. Per the germline V gene, CDR1 is LNHDA and CDR2 is SQIVND (reference sequence). Using reference TRBV19 and TRBJ1-2 for the parts outside the CDR3, the full variable domain is DGGITQSPKYLFRKEGQNVTLSCEQNLNHDAMYWYRQDPGQGLRLIYYSQIVNDFQKGDIAEGYSVSREKKESFPLTVTSAQKNPTAFYLCASSIDLQSYGYTFGSGTRLTVV.